A selection of T cell receptor beta chains follows, all from one sample in a study of blood T cells in healthy people across ages. TCRdb used MiXCR to reprocess the 5' RACE reads, holding one entry per CDR3 protein. Among 700,000 to 950,000 distinct CDR3 sequences listed, approximately 43% were seen once. The specimen was blood. These receptors were taken from a woman aged 55-70 years in good health. Both conserved end residues are part of each CDR3. The D gene is left open where the match is weak. Clone size is stated in some rows and not others, as once, few, many or a class when expanded.

clone size: -
J gene: TRBJ2-1
V gene: TRBV9
D gene: TRBD2
CDR3 DNA: TGTGCCAGCAGCGGCCGGGACTACTCGGGCAATGAGCAGTTCTTC
CDR3 protein: CASSGRDYSGNEQFF

clone size: -
J gene: TRBJ1-2
V gene: TRBV10-3
D gene: TRBD1
CDR3 DNA: TGTGCCATCAGTGAGCCGGACAGGGGGGGCTATGGCTACACCTTC
CDR3 protein: CAISEPDRGGYGYTF

clone size: -
J gene: TRBJ1-1
V gene: TRBV28
D gene: TRBD1
CDR3 DNA: TGTGCCAGCAGTTCAGGACAGGGAGGTGAAGCTTTCTTT
CDR3 protein: CASSSGQGGEAFF

clone size: -
J gene: TRBJ2-2
V gene: TRBV5-1
D gene: -
CDR3 DNA: TGCGCCAGCAGGTTCGAACCGGGCTCATCGACCGGGGAGCTGTTTTTT
CDR3 protein: CASRFEPGSSTGELFF

clone size: -
J gene: TRBJ2-7
V gene: TRBV12-3/TRBV12-4
D gene: -
CDR3 DNA: TGTGCCAGCAGTTATAGAGAGGGACATACCTCCTACGAGCAGTACTTC
CDR3 protein: CASSYREGHTSYEQYF

clone size: -
J gene: TRBJ2-3
V gene: TRBV20-1
D gene: TRBD2
CDR3 DNA: TGCAGTGCTAGAGTACTAGCGGGGGGGCCAAATACGCAGTATTTT
CDR3 protein: CSARVLAGGPNTQYF

clone size: -
J gene: TRBJ1-5
V gene: TRBV10-3
D gene: TRBD1
CDR3 DNA: TGTGCCATGGGACAGGGGGCTCTTCAGCCCCAGCATTTT
CDR3 protein: CAMGQGALQPQHF

clone size: few
J gene: TRBJ2-3
V gene: TRBV7-7
D gene: -
CDR3 DNA: TGTGCTAGCAGCTTAGGCCATGGGGGGGCGGATACGCAGTATTTT
CDR3 protein: CASSLGHGGADTQYF

clone size: few
J gene: TRBJ2-1
V gene: TRBV27
D gene: TRBD2
CDR3 DNA: TGTGCCAGCAGAAGAGGACTAGCGGGAGTGGAGGAGCAGTTCTTC
CDR3 protein: CASRRGLAGVEEQFF

clone size: -
J gene: TRBJ2-2
V gene: TRBV20-1
D gene: -
CDR3 DNA: TGCAGTGCTAGAGCGGGAGCGACGAACACCGGGGAGCTGTTTTTT
CDR3 protein: CSARAGATNTGELFF

clone size: few
J gene: TRBJ2-3
V gene: TRBV4-3
D gene: TRBD1
CDR3 DNA: TGCGCCAGCAGCTTTTTCGGACAGGGAAATTTAGATACGCAGTATTTT
CDR3 protein: CASSFFGQGNLDTQYF

clone size: -
J gene: TRBJ2-5
V gene: TRBV5-5
D gene: -
CDR3 DNA: TGTGCCAGCAGCTTGGTCCGGACAGCCACCGAGACCCAGTACTTC
CDR3 protein: CASSLVRTATETQYF

clone size: -
J gene: TRBJ2-3
V gene: TRBV5-1
D gene: TRBD2
CDR3 DNA: TGCGCCAGCAGCTCGGGGACTAGTTTGGCAGATACGCAGTATTTT
CDR3 protein: CASSSGTSLADTQYF

clone size: -
J gene: TRBJ2-3
V gene: TRBV28
D gene: -
CDR3 DNA: -
CDR3 protein: CASSSSTVTDTQYF

clone size: many
J gene: TRBJ2-7
V gene: TRBV9
D gene: TRBD2
CDR3 DNA: TGTGCCAGCAGCGTCGGGGGGGGAACATACGAGCAGTACTTC
CDR3 protein: CASSVGGGTYEQYF

clone size: few
J gene: TRBJ2-5
V gene: TRBV3-1
D gene: -
CDR3 DNA: TGTGCCAGCAGCCGAACGCCTACCCCACAAGAGACCCAGTACTTC
CDR3 protein: CASSRTPTPQETQYF

clone size: -
J gene: TRBJ1-2
V gene: TRBV27
D gene: -
CDR3 DNA: TGTGCCAGCAGTCCAAAGGGACAAGTTAACTATGGCTACACCTTC
CDR3 protein: CASSPKGQVNYGYTF

clone size: few
J gene: TRBJ2-1
V gene: TRBV27
D gene: TRBD1
CDR3 DNA: TGTGCCAGCAGCCGGGGGACAGGGGGCTTTGAGCAGTTCTTC
CDR3 protein: CASSRGTGGFEQFF

clone size: -
J gene: TRBJ2-3
V gene: TRBV10-3
D gene: -
CDR3 DNA: TGTGCCATCAGTGATGTGGGGGATACGCAGTATTTT
CDR3 protein: CAISDVGDTQYF

clone size: few
J gene: TRBJ2-5
V gene: TRBV12-3/TRBV12-4
D gene: TRBD2
CDR3 DNA: TGTGCCACCCGACTAGCGGGAGGCGGGGAGACCCAGTACTTC
CDR3 protein: CATRLAGGGETQYF

clone size: few
J gene: TRBJ1-5
V gene: TRBV2
D gene: -
CDR3 DNA: TGTGCCAGCAGCTTTCTCAGGGATGGCAATCAGCCCCAGCATTTT
CDR3 protein: CASSFLRDGNQPQHF

clone size: -
J gene: TRBJ2-7
V gene: TRBV7-2
D gene: TRBD2
CDR3 DNA: TGTGCCAGCAGCAGAGGGACTAGTGGCGCCGAGCAGTACTTC
CDR3 protein: CASSRGTSGAEQYF

clone size: few
J gene: TRBJ1-2
V gene: TRBV20-1
D gene: -
CDR3 DNA: TGCAGTGCTGTAGACCCTTCAGGAGCTAACTATGGCTACACCTTC
CDR3 protein: CSAVDPSGANYGYTF

clone size: few
J gene: TRBJ2-7
V gene: TRBV4-3
D gene: -
CDR3 DNA: TGCGCCAGCAGCCAGTCTAGGGTAGGTGAGCAGTACTTC
CDR3 protein: CASSQSRVGEQYF

clone size: many
J gene: TRBJ2-7
V gene: TRBV7-2
D gene: -
CDR3 DNA: TGTGCCAGCACCACCGACGGGGGAGACGAGCAGTACTTC
CDR3 protein: CASTTDGGDEQYF

clone size: -
J gene: TRBJ2-5
V gene: TRBV20-1
D gene: -
CDR3 DNA: TGCAGTGGGGAGGCGAACCTCGGAGATGAGCAGTACTTC
CDR3 protein: CSGEANLGDEQYF

clone size: few
J gene: TRBJ1-2
V gene: TRBV13
D gene: TRBD1
CDR3 DNA: TGTGCCAGCAGCGAGGGACAGTCTAACTATGGCTACACCTTC
CDR3 protein: CASSEGQSNYGYTF

clone size: -
J gene: TRBJ2-3
V gene: TRBV6-5
D gene: -
CDR3 DNA: TGTGCCAGCAGTTATCCCAGGGACGGCACAGGTACGCAGTATTTT
CDR3 protein: CASSYPRDGTGTQYF

clone size: -
J gene: TRBJ2-3
V gene: TRBV7-2
D gene: -
CDR3 DNA: TGTGCCAGCAGCATTATAGCAGATACGCAGTATTTT
CDR3 protein: CASSIIADTQYF

clone size: -
J gene: TRBJ1-1
V gene: TRBV6-5
D gene: TRBD1
CDR3 DNA: TGTGCCAGCAGTAAACCACAGGGGGCTGCAGCTTTCTTT
CDR3 protein: CASSKPQGAAAFF

clone size: -
J gene: TRBJ1-5
V gene: TRBV6-1
D gene: -
CDR3 DNA: TGTGCCAGCAGTGAAGGGCAGGGAAATCAGCCCCAGCATTTT
CDR3 protein: CASSEGQGNQPQHF

clone size: once
J gene: TRBJ2-7
V gene: TRBV21-1
D gene: -
CDR3 DNA: TGTGCCGGCAGCAAATATGGCCACGAGCAGTACTTC
CDR3 protein: CAGSKYGHEQYF

clone size: -
J gene: TRBJ2-5
V gene: TRBV3-1
D gene: -
CDR3 DNA: TGTGCCAGCAGCCAAGAGTTTAGCGCGGAGACCCAGTACTTC
CDR3 protein: CASSQEFSAETQYF

clone size: few
J gene: TRBJ1-4
V gene: TRBV7-9
D gene: TRBD1
CDR3 DNA: TGTGCCAGCAGTTCTAACCGGGGGGACAGAGAGTGGGAAAAACTGTTTTTT
CDR3 protein: CASSSNRGDREWEKLFF

clone size: -
J gene: TRBJ1-6
V gene: TRBV5-1
D gene: -
CDR3 DNA: TGCGCCAGCAGCTTGATTAGAGGGTCAGATAATTCACCCCTCCACTTT
CDR3 protein: CASSLIRGSDNSPLHF

clone size: -
J gene: TRBJ2-1
V gene: TRBV4-2
D gene: -
CDR3 DNA: TGTGCCAGCAGCCAAGACCAGCTAGGGGGGTCCTACAATGAGCAGTTCTTC
CDR3 protein: CASSQDQLGGSYNEQFF

clone size: -
J gene: TRBJ2-3
V gene: TRBV20-1
D gene: TRBD2
CDR3 DNA: TGCAGTGCTAGAGACCTTTTGCGGGAGCCAGATACGCAGTATTTT
CDR3 protein: CSARDLLREPDTQYF

clone size: -
J gene: TRBJ1-2
V gene: TRBV30
D gene: -
CDR3 DNA: TGTGCCTGGAGTATTGTCTATGGCTACACCTTC
CDR3 protein: CAWSIVYGYTF